This T cell receptor beta chain was sequenced for a study of regulatory T cells in long-lasting Graves disease. Regarding the study as a whole: New patients shared fewer public clonotypes (about 1,000) than persistent patients did (more than 2,500).

According to the study, TCR beta libraries were built with iRepertoire HTBI primers and CDR3-region Arm-PCR. TCRdb ran MiXCR on the multiplex PCR reads and lists one entry per CDR3 protein. This sample has 350,000 to 400,000 distinct CDR3 sequences, with roughly 15% found just once. This sample's time point: newly diagnosed GD, antithyroid drugs for less than 3 months. The TCR library was made from RNA that had been extracted from PBMCs in TRIzol. Ten or more counts support this clonotype. The antigen remains undetermined. Sample: peripheral blood mononuclear cells (PBMCs), taken at new diagnosis, from a patient treated with antithyroid drugs. The sequence was collected from a female donor with Graves disease.

Written as DNA, the CDR3 is TGTGCCAGCAGTCCGAGACGGGGTCTCGGAGAAAAACTGTTTTTT. Translation: CASSPRRGLGEKLFF. V is TRBV12-3 or TRBV12-4 and J is TRBJ1-4; D gene unclear. The CDR3 covers 15 residues. V shed 5 bases and J shed 8 bases, with 18 bases lying between them.